The 6 T cell receptor beta chains below come from one sample, sequenced in a study of T-cell memory formation after mild COVID-19. TCRdb independently ran MiXCR on the 5' RACE reads; one entry per CDR3 protein. The table lists 400,000 to 500,000 distinct CDR3 sequences, roughly 17% of them singletons. Material: PBMCs or a T cell subset sorted from them (not recorded which). The receptors here all came from a man aged 18 to 30 who had mild COVID-19 (a few samples of this study predate the infection). Cell type and time point are not known.

This chain connects TRBV20-1 to TRBJ2-7; 11 bases are shared with TRBD2. Germline CDR1 reads DFQATT; CDR2 reads SNEGSKA (reference sequence). V dropped 6 bases and J dropped 3; count of bases not matched to a gene: 25. There are 20 residues in the CDR3. The CDR3 DNA reads TGCAGTGCCCGGAGCCAGGGGATTAAAACTAGCGGGGGACCCTTCTACGAGCAGTACTTC. Residues: CSARSQGIKTSGGPFYEQYF.

This clonotype was recorded a few times. An end of the junction differs from the germline gene, which may be a read error. The chain uses TRBV7-7 and TRBJ1-4; possibly TRBD1 for D (6 bases). Germline CDR1 is SSHAT and CDR2 is FNYEAQ (reference sequence). This CDR3 has 13 residues. The DNA for the CDR3 is TGTGCTAGCAGCAGGGACATTCGCGAAAAACTGTTTTTT. Its protein product is CASSRDIREKLFF.

The sample holds many counts of this clonotype. This chain connects TRBV7-8 to TRBJ1-6; D not certain. Germline V gene sequence: CDR1 SGHVS, CDR2 FQNEAQ. V dropped 7 bases and J dropped 0 bases, with 10 bases sitting between them. The CDR3 runs to 15 residues. The CDR3 DNA reads TGTGCCAGCATTAGAGGGAGCTCCTATAATTCACCCCTCCACTTT. Its protein product is CASIRGSSYNSPLHF.

This clonotype has only a few counts. The J gene is TRBJ2-1, the V gene TRBV6-2 or TRBV6-3, with 8 nucleotides matching TRBD2. V shed 4 bases, J shed 2 bases, and the junction held 7 bases outside the gene matches. Germline CDR1 MNHEY, CDR2 SVGEGT. This CDR3 region has 16 residues. CDR3 region: CASSSLGLVTYNEQFF. In nucleotides, the CDR3 is TGTGCCAGCAGTTCTTTGGGACTAGTCACCTACAATGAGCAGTTCTTC.

The chain links TRBV7-2 to TRBJ2-1; no definite D call. Germline assignment: CDR1 SGHTA and CDR2 FQGNSA. There are 13 residues in the CDR3. With 5 bases removed from V and 9 bases from J, the gap between germline ends came to 14 bases. CDR3 amino acids: CASSNWQAAEQFF. The CDR3 nucleotides are TGTGCCAGCAGCAACTGGCAGGCGGCTGAGCAGTTCTTC. The whole variable domain, remainder taken from reference TRBV7-2 and TRBJ2-1, is GAGVSQSPSNKVTEKGKDVELRCDPISGHTALYWYRQSLGQGLEFLIYFQGNSAPDKSGLPSDRFSAERTGGSVSTLTIQRTQQEDSAVYLCASSNWQAAEQFFGPGTRLTVL.

CDR3 amino acids: CASTTGTPNTGELFF. In DNA, the CDR3 is TGTGCCAGCACCACCGGGACTCCGAACACCGGGGAGCTGTTTTTT. The rearrangement links TRBV6-5 to TRBJ2-2, with TRBD2 as a possible D gene (6 bases). Germline CDR1 and CDR2: MNHEY and SVGAGI. V gave up 7 bases and J gave up 0 bases, with 12 bases separating them. The CDR3 loop spans 15 amino acids.